What follows are 32 T cell receptor beta chains derived from one specimen sequenced in a study of CD8+ T cells in alopecia areata. Extracted RNA was reverse transcribed into cDNA, the sequencing template. TCRdb keeps only in-frame clones here, not all; method: immunoSEQ multiplex PCR. This table has over 100,000 clones, about 50% appearing once. This sample's treatment: oral pan-JAK inhibitor, 5-10 mg twice daily. The specimen comprised CD4+ T cells sorted from blood, sampled at week 4, from a patient treated with tofacitinib. These receptor sequences come from a human donor with alopecia areata.

This clone was observed a few times. The rearrangement links TRBV2 to TRBJ1-5, with D hard to call. Germline-derived CDR1 and CDR2 are SNHLY and FYNNEI. The length of the CDR3 is 14 residues. V was clipped by 1 base and J by 7 bases, with 11 bases between them. The CDR3 sequence: CASSEGTPRQPQHF. DNA for the CDR3: TGTGCCAGCAGTGAAGGTACTCCCAGGCAGCCCCAGCATTTT.

The V and J genes are TRBV29-1 and TRBJ2-3; D may be TRBD2 (5 bases). V lost 8 bases, J lost 0 bases, and 15 bases lay in between. The CDR3 is 14 residues long. Germline V gives CDR1 SQVTM, CDR2 ANQGSEA. This CDR3 is CSLGEGDSTDTQYF. The CDR3 region has the DNA TGCAGCCTTGGCGAGGGAGACAGCACAGATACGCAGTATTTT.

The chain combines TRBV7-2 with TRBJ2-1, with a weak D call TRBD1 (5 bases). V was cut by 2 bases and J by 0 bases, with 17 bases left in between. The CDR3 runs 18 residues. CDR1 and CDR2 (germline): SGHTA, FQGNSA. The CDR3 DNA follows: TGTGCCAGCAGCTTAATGATGGCAGGGCCGACCTCCTACAATGAGCAGTTCTTC. Residues: CASSLMMAGPTSYNEQFF.

J is TRBJ1-2 and V is TRBV30; TRBD1 is a possible D gene (6 bases). CDR3 length equals 16 residues. V gave up 2 bases and J gave up 8 bases, with 24 bases separating them. Germline CDR1 is GTSNPN and CDR2 is SVGIG (reference sequence). The chain's CDR3 is CAWSRGQTTPQGGYTF. CDR3 DNA: TGTGCCTGGAGTCGGGGACAAACAACACCCCAGGGGGGCTACACCTTC.

This rearrangement joins TRBV6-5 to TRBJ2-7; 7 bases match TRBD1. From germline, CDR1 is MNHEY and CDR2 SVGAGI. The CDR3 runs to 13 residues. V was clipped by 2 bases and J by 5 bases; unmatched bases: 3. The chain's CDR3 is CASSYEGADEQYF. In DNA form, the CDR3 reads TGTGCCAGCAGTTACGAGGGGGCTGACGAGCAGTACTTC.

This sequence joins TRBV10-2 and TRBJ2-5; the match to TRBD2 covers 8 bases. Germline CDR1 reads WSHSY; CDR2 reads SAAADI. The CDR3 runs 15 residues. V shed 6 bases and J 5 bases; nucleotides not matched to a gene: 11. The CDR3 nucleotides are TGCGCCAGCAGGGAAGCGGGAGTCGAGTCGGAGACCCAGTACTTC. This codes for CASREAGVESETQYF.

V and J are TRBV19 and TRBJ1-6; a possible D gene is TRBD1 (6 bases). The CDR3 has 14 residues. Trimming removed 5 bases at V and 8 bases at J, with 13 bases between. Germline CDR1 reads LNHDA; CDR2 reads SQIVND (reference sequence). CDR3 in amino acids: CASSAGQLDSPLHF. DNA for the CDR3: TGTGCCAGTAGTGCTGGACAGCTGGATTCACCCCTCCACTTT.

On this clone itself: The same CDR3 can be traced to other DNA sequences in this sample. V and J are TRBV30 and TRBJ2-5; D possibly matches TRBD1 or TRBD2 (5 bases each). Germline CDR1 reads GTSNPN; CDR2 reads SVGIG (reference sequence). V was clipped by 3 bases and J by 2 bases, with 10 bases between them. This CDR3 comprises 13 residues. The CDR3 protein is CAWSGTAQETQYF. The CDR3 DNA reads as TGTGCCTGGAGCGGGACGGCACAAGAGACCCAGTACTTC.

This clone was detected once. The J gene is TRBJ1-5, the V gene TRBV2; maybe TRBD1 (6 bases). The V gene lost 7 bases and the J gene lost 7 bases, with 20 bases spanning the gap. The CDR3 is 15 residues long. CDR1 is SNHLY, CDR2 FYNNEI, per germline. CDR3 sequence (DNA): TGTGCCAGCACCGCCCAGGGGACGGCCAAACAGCCCCAGCATTTT. Translated, it gives CASTAQGTAKQPQHF.

The CDR3 spells CASSLDGQGANAGTEAFF. The CDR3 DNA sequence: TGCGCCAGCAGCTTGGATGGACAGGGGGCGAATGCGGGCACTGAAGCTTTCTTT. This chain uses TRBV5-1 with TRBJ1-1; 11 nucleotides agree with TRBD1. The trim removed 0 bases at V and 4 bases at J, leaving 11 bases unmatched. The CDR3 spans 18 residues. Germline lookup yields CDR1 SGHRS and CDR2 YFSETQ.

This clone showed up just once. The chain carries TRBV30 and TRBJ1-5; D not certain. The V gene's germline CDR1 is GTSNPN and CDR2 SVGIG (reference sequence). Trimming took off 2 bases at V and 6 bases at J, with 14 bases between the two ends. There are 14 residues in the CDR3. The CDR3 DNA reads TGTGCCTGGAGTAGGAGACCCGGAAGTCAGCCCCAGCATTTT. Translation gives CAWSRRPGSQPQHF.

This clone was seen just once. The rearrangement joins TRBV5-4 to TRBJ2-3; D is undetermined. In germline, CDR1 is SGHNT, CDR2 YYREEE (reference sequence). This CDR3 comprises 13 residues. Trimming removed 2 bases from V and 8 bases from J, with 12 bases in between. The CDR3 DNA follows: TGTGCCAGCAGCTTCCCATTAGACGCTACGCAGTATTTT. Residues: CASSFPLDATQYF.

This clone came up a few times. CDR3 coding DNA: TGTGCCAGCCTACGGCCGGGACTAGAGGATACGCAGTATTTT. This sequence encodes CASLRPGLEDTQYF. The chain recombines TRBV6-5 with TRBJ2-3; TRBD2 agrees at 8 bases. Germline CDR1 and CDR2: MNHEY and SVGAGI. The CDR3 sequence is 14 residues long. The V segment lost 8 bases and the J segment 6 bases; nucleotides outside the gene matches: 10.

CDR3 sequence reads: CAWSLGQGFNSPLHF. In DNA form, the CDR3 reads TGTGCCTGGAGTTTGGGACAGGGGTTTAATTCACCCCTCCACTTT. The V call is TRBV30, the J call TRBJ1-6; 10 bases line up with TRBD1. This CDR3 contains 15 residues. Germline-derived CDR1 and CDR2 are GTSNPN and SVGIG (reference sequence). After removal of 2 bases from V and 6 bases from J, the junction contained 4 bases not matched to a gene.

The V call is TRBV6-5, the J call TRBJ1-1; no clear D. Germline assignment: CDR1 MNHEY and CDR2 SVGAGI. This CDR3 has 13 amino acids. The germline V and J ends were trimmed by 5 bases and 6 bases, with 13 bases remaining between them. The CDR3 protein is CASSEVDSPEAFF. The CDR3 nucleotides are TGTGCCAGCAGTGAAGTGGATTCTCCTGAAGCTTTCTTT.

This clone is a singleton in its sample. The chain carries TRBV29-1 and TRBJ1-3, with D maybe TRBD1 (5 bases). V was clipped by 3 bases and J by 4 bases, with 10 bases between them. Germline V gives CDR1 SQVTM, CDR2 ANQGSEA. This CDR3 contains 13 residues. CDR3 residues: CSVERGGGNTIYF. The DNA of the CDR3 is TGCAGCGTTGAGAGGGGAGGCGGAAACACCATATATTTT.

The chain joins TRBV7-9 to TRBJ1-5; D might be TRBD1 (5 bases). Germline CDR1 SEHNR, CDR2 FQNEAQ (reference sequence). The CDR3 runs 15 residues. Trimming removed 5 bases from V and 2 bases from J, with 13 bases in between. The CDR3 loop reads CASSRDLAGNQPQHF. CDR3 nucleotide sequence: TGTGCCAGCAGCCGGGACTTAGCGGGCAATCAGCCCCAGCATTTT.

The rearrangement uses TRBV18 and TRBJ2-1; D not resolved. The germline V gene has CDR1 KGHSH and CDR2 LQKENI. V was trimmed by 0 bases and J by 9 bases, leaving 9 bases between them. This CDR3 has 13 amino acids. This CDR3 is CASSPPVVTEQFF. DNA of the CDR3: TGTGCCAGCTCACCACCGGTGGTTACTGAGCAGTTCTTC. Using reference TRBV18 and TRBJ2-1 for the parts outside the CDR3, the full variable domain is NAGVMQNPRHLVRRRGQEARLRCSPMKGHSHVYWYRQLPEEGLKFMVYLQKENIIDESGMPKERFSAEFPKEGPSILRIQQVVRGDSAAYFCASSPPVVTEQFFGPGTRLTVL.

This clone has a single count. The chain carries TRBV5-1 and TRBJ1-1; 7 nucleotides match TRBD1. V shed 4 bases, J shed 3 bases, and the junction held 6 bases outside the gene matches. Germline CDR1 SGHRS, CDR2 YFSETQ. This CDR3 has 14 residues. CDR3 amino acids: CASSTRGSDTEAFF. Written as DNA, the CDR3 is TGCGCCAGCAGCACCAGGGGGAGCGACACTGAAGCTTTCTTT.

The CDR3 sequence is CSAGTGNANTEAFF. As DNA, the CDR3 is TGCAGCGCCGGAACAGGGAATGCGAACACTGAAGCTTTCTTT. This chain links TRBV29-1 with TRBJ1-1; a weak D match, TRBD1 (6 bases). Germline-derived CDR1 and CDR2 are SQVTM and ANQGSEA. V gave up 7 bases and J gave up 1 base, with 16 bases separating them. CDR3 length: 14 residues.

The chain employs TRBV29-1 and TRBJ1-3; D is unresolved. CDR3 length: 11 amino acids. Trimming cost V 5 bases and J 4 bases, with 6 bases left between them. Germline lookup yields CDR1 SQVTM and CDR2 ANQGSEA. CDR3 in DNA: TGCAGCGTTTCCAGGGGAAACACCATATATTTT. Its translation: CSVSRGNTIYF. The full variable domain, with the rest looked up from reference TRBV29-1 and TRBJ1-3, is SAVISQKPSRDICQRGTSLTIQCQVDSQVTMMFWYRQQPGQSLTLIATANQGSEATYESGFVIDKFPISRPNLTFSTLTVSNMSPEDSSIYLCSVSRGNTIYFGEGSWLTVV.

This clone is a singleton in its sample. The CDR3 sequence: CAWSYGGATDTQYF. The DNA for the CDR3 is TGTGCCTGGAGTTACGGGGGGGCCACAGATACGCAGTATTTT. This chain joins TRBV30 and TRBJ2-3; TRBD2 matches 8 bases. The germline CDR1 and CDR2 sequences are GTSNPN and SVGIG (reference sequence). The CDR3 is made up of 14 amino acids. V was clipped by 2 bases and J by 2 bases; unmatched bases: 3. The full variable domain, with the rest looked up from reference TRBV30 and TRBJ2-3, is SQTIHQWPATLVQPVGSPLSLECTVEGTSNPNLYWYRQAAGRGLQLLFYSVGIGQISSEVPQNLSASRPQDRQFILSSKKLLLSDSGFYLCAWSYGGATDTQYFGPGTRLTVL.

V is TRBV25-1 and J is TRBJ1-2; 8 bases are a match to TRBD1. Per germline, CDR1 MGHDK and CDR2 SYGVNS. The CDR3 is made up of 14 amino acids. V was clipped by 3 bases and J by 7 bases; unmatched bases: 7. The CDR3 nucleotides read TGTGCCAGCAGTGACCAGGGGGCGAGCGGTGGCTACACCTTC. This encodes CASSDQGASGGYTF.

The gene calls are TRBV5-4 and TRBJ2-3; 7 nucleotides align to TRBD1. The CDR3 is 17 residues long. Germline loops: CDR1 SGHNT, CDR2 YYREEE (reference sequence). V dropped 1 base and J dropped 4; count of bases not matched to a gene: 12. Written as DNA, the CDR3 is TGTGCCAGCAGCTTGTCCCCCGGGACAGTTAGGGCAGATACGCAGTATTTT. This translates into CASSLSPGTVRADTQYF.

The rearrangement links TRBV29-1 to TRBJ2-7; 7 bases match TRBD2. Trimming took 4 bases from V and 3 from J; bases not matched to a gene: 6. This CDR3 is built from 13 residues. The germline gives CDR1 SQVTM, CDR2 ANQGSEA. The CDR3 here is CSVVASGFYEQYF. For the CDR3, the DNA is TGCAGCGTTGTGGCTAGCGGCTTCTACGAGCAGTACTTC.

The chain uses TRBV30 and TRBJ1-2; maybe TRBD1 (6 bases). This CDR3 contains 13 residues. Trimming shortened V by 2 bases and J by 2 bases, and 9 bases separated the two germline ends. Germline CDR1 reads GTSNPN; CDR2 reads SVGIG (reference sequence). CDR3 bases: TGTGCCTGGAGTTATGACAGGAACTATGGCTACACCTTC. Encoded protein: CAWSYDRNYGYTF.

The sample holds a few counts of this clone. This chain connects TRBV18 to TRBJ1-2, with D possibly TRBD1 on 5 matching bases. Germline values: CDR1 KGHSH, CDR2 LQKENI. This CDR3 spans 16 amino acids. V lost 3 bases and J 5 bases, leaving 19 bases between the germline ends. CDR3 DNA: TGTGCCAGCTCACCGGATAGGTACGACAGATATTATGGCTACACCTTC. This codes for CASSPDRYDRYYGYTF.

The J gene is TRBJ2-1, the V gene TRBV5-1; D unresolved. CDR1 and CDR2 from the germline V gene are SGHRS and YFSETQ. Trimming took off 0 bases at V and 9 bases at J, with 7 bases between the two ends. The CDR3 spans 12 residues. The CDR3 sequence: CASSLGNAEQFF. The CDR3 nucleotides are TGCGCCAGCAGCTTGGGGAACGCTGAGCAGTTCTTC.

V and J are TRBV29-1 and TRBJ2-3; a possible D gene is TRBD2 (5 bases). Trimming took 0 bases from V and 2 from J, leaving 15 bases between them. The CDR3 runs 16 residues. The germline CDR1 and CDR2 sequences are SQVTM and ANQGSEA. As DNA, the CDR3 is TGCAGCGTTGAAGATTCGCGGGTTCGCCCCACAGATACGCAGTATTTT. Its translation is CSVEDSRVRPTDTQYF.

The chain employs TRBV30 and TRBJ2-1; the D is unclear. The CDR3 totals 12 residues. V was pared by 3 bases and J by 9 bases, with 12 bases between. Germline values: CDR1 GTSNPN, CDR2 SVGIG (reference sequence). This CDR3 reads CAWRQPPGEQFF. The CDR3 DNA reads as TGTGCCTGGAGACAACCCCCTGGTGAGCAGTTCTTC.

This sequence joins TRBV11-2 and TRBJ1-2, with D hard to call. The V end lost 0 bases, the J end lost 6 bases, and 23 bases lay between the germline ends. The CDR3 contains 18 residues. The germline gives CDR1 SGHAT, CDR2 FQNNGV. The CDR3 reads CASSLDLRRSRGSDGYTF. The CDR3 region has the DNA TGTGCCAGCAGCTTAGATCTCCGCAGGTCGCGAGGGAGTGATGGCTACACCTTC.

This clone came up a few times. The rearrangement uses TRBV4-1 and TRBJ2-1; possibly TRBD1 for D (6 bases). The CDR3 contains 16 residues. Per germline, CDR1 MGHRA and CDR2 YSYEKL. The germline V and J ends were trimmed by 3 bases and 7 bases, with 19 bases remaining between them. The CDR3 here is CASSQRLGQGWNEQFF. The CDR3 DNA is TGCGCCAGCAGCCAGAGGTTAGGGCAGGGGTGGAATGAGCAGTTCTTC.